The 27 T cell receptor beta chains below all came from one sample that was sequenced in a study of vaccination and CD4 T cells after COVID-19. For these TCRs, the target antigens are not known. Sequenced with the Oncomine TCR Beta short-read assay was DNA taken from cultured CD4+ T cells. Each CDR3 protein gets one entry after TCRdb re-called the PCR reads with MiXCR. The sample shows 18,000 or so distinct CDR3 sequences, roughly two fifths of them seen only once. Time point meaning: late sampling 161 to 241 days after vaccination in three convalescent patients. Treatment here: approximately nine-day PBMC culture with coronavirus spike peptide pools or control peptides (ViraFEST assay). Sequences were derived from CD4+ T cells from blood, cultured in vitro, sampled about 7 months after SARS-CoV-2 vaccination. The receptors here all came from a human donor who had recovered from COVID-19.

The chain recombines TRBV27 with TRBJ2-7; 7 positions agree with TRBD1. V shed 5 bases and J 4 bases; nucleotides not matched to a gene: 8. This CDR3 is 14 amino acids long. The V gene's germline CDR1 is MNHEY and CDR2 SMNVEV (reference sequence). The CDR3 DNA reads as TGTGCCAGCAGTCCTGACAGGGTCACATACGAGCAGTACTTC. This encodes CASSPDRVTYEQYF.

The rearrangement joins TRBV6-1 to TRBJ1-2, with 7 bases fitting TRBD1. V lost 5 bases and J lost 3; bases outside the gene matches: 12. Germline V gene data show CDR1 as MNHNS and CDR2 as SASEGT. The CDR3 totals 16 residues. The CDR3 DNA reads TGTGCCAGCAGTACGATCCGACAGGGCGGGGACTATGGCTACACCTTC. Translation gives CASSTIRQGGDYGYTF.

The chain uses TRBV20-1 and TRBJ2-3; D is unclear. Per germline, CDR1 DFQATT and CDR2 SNEGSKA (reference sequence). Trimming removed 3 bases from V and 2 bases from J, with 6 bases in between. The CDR3 is made up of 12 amino acids. The DNA for the CDR3 is TGCAGTGCTAGCGTCGACACAGATACGCAGTATTTT. Translation: CSASVDTDTQYF.

The chain employs TRBV5-4 and TRBJ2-5, with D perhaps matching TRBD1 (7 bases). The CDR3 covers 15 residues. The V end was cut by 4 bases, the J end by 1 base, with 14 bases between. Germline values: CDR1 SGHNT, CDR2 YYREEE (reference sequence). CDR3 residues: CASSAGQPLQETQYF. Here the CDR3 DNA reads TGTGCCAGCAGCGCGGGACAGCCGCTCCAAGAGACCCAGTACTTC.

The sample holds a few counts of this clonotype. This sequence joins TRBV15 and TRBJ2-1; no clear D gene. This CDR3 contains 16 residues. The germline V gene has CDR1 LNHNV and CDR2 YYDKDF (reference sequence). The ends were cut back, 2 bases at V and 4 bases at J, with 15 bases in the middle. The CDR3 DNA reads TGTGCCACCAGCAGACCCGGTTGGGTGGGGTACAATGAGCAGTTCTTC. Protein product: CATSRPGWVGYNEQFF.

This sequence joins TRBV7-6 and TRBJ1-1; weak D call: TRBD1 (6 bases). Germline CDR1 reads SGHVS; CDR2 reads FNYEAQ. The CDR3 totals 16 residues. Trimming took 2 bases from V and 1 from J, leaving 14 bases between them. CDR3 residues: CASSLPRGGSNTEAFF. CDR3 DNA: TGTGCCAGCAGCTTACCCCGTGGGGGCTCGAACACTGAAGCTTTCTTT.

The chain employs TRBV6-1 and TRBJ2-1; 8 bases are shared with TRBD2. The junction had 4 bases not matched to a gene; V was cut back by 7 bases and J by 5 bases. This CDR3 is built from 13 residues. CDR1 is MNHNS, CDR2 SASEGT, per germline. The CDR3 region is CASISGGNNEQFF. The CDR3 DNA reads as TGTGCCAGCATCAGCGGGGGAAACAATGAGCAGTTCTTC.

Sample share makes this clonotype medium-sized. The chain links TRBV19 to TRBJ1-2; D is uncertain. Germline values: CDR1 LNHDA, CDR2 SQIVND (reference sequence). The CDR3 has 13 amino acids. The ends were cut back, 3 bases at V and 3 bases at J, with 8 bases in the middle. CDR3 sequence (DNA): TGTGCCAGTAGTATCCATGGGGACTATGGCTACACCTTC. Translating gives CASSIHGDYGYTF.

V gene TRBV27 combines with J gene TRBJ2-7, with D perhaps matching TRBD2 (6 bases). Per the germline V gene, CDR1 is MNHEY and CDR2 is SMNVEV (reference sequence). The CDR3 consists of 15 residues. Trimming took 1 base from V and 0 from J, leaving 10 bases between them. CDR3 sequence reads: CASSLYRGDSYEQYF. As DNA, the CDR3 is TGTGCCAGCAGTTTATACCGCGGGGACTCCTACGAGCAGTACTTC.

The chain uses TRBV6-1 and TRBJ2-5; D uncertain. Germline V gene data show CDR1 as MNHNS and CDR2 as SASEGT. This CDR3 region has 15 residues. Trimming removed 6 bases at V and 5 bases at J, with 19 bases between. The CDR3 DNA reads TGTGCCAGCAGCCCCCAACGCCCAATCCTGGAGACCCAGTACTTC. It is translated as CASSPQRPILETQYF.

This clonotype has just one count. The chain employs TRBV11-2 and TRBJ2-1, with D tentatively TRBD2 (5 bases). Trimming took off 5 bases at V and 9 bases at J, with 17 bases between the two ends. In germline, CDR1 is SGHAT, CDR2 FQNNGV. CDR3 length: 14 residues. This CDR3 is CASSPLNGKGEQFF. CDR3 in DNA: TGTGCCAGCAGCCCCTTAAACGGGAAGGGTGAGCAGTTCTTC.

The table lists this clonotype with a few counts. One end of the junction is discordant with germline, which a read error may explain. V gene TRBV7-6 combines with J gene TRBJ2-5; TRBD2 agrees at 12 bases. The CDR3 is made up of 17 amino acids. The germline CDR1 and CDR2 sequences are SGHVS and FNYEAQ. The CDR3 is CASSLVHGTSGLETQYF. Here the CDR3 DNA reads TGTGCTAGCAGCTTAGTGCATGGGACTAGCGGGTTAGAGACCCAGTACTTC.

The V gene is TRBV27, the J gene TRBJ2-5; D is tentatively TRBD1 or TRBD2 (5 bases each). Germline-derived CDR1 and CDR2 are MNHEY and SMNVEV (reference sequence). V lost 0 bases to trimming and J lost 4 bases, with 9 bases between them. The CDR3 is 14 amino acids. The DNA of the CDR3 is TGTGCCAGCAGTTTATCGCGAGGGACAGAGACCCAGTACTTC. Its protein is CASSLSRGTETQYF.

In its sample, this clonotype was seen a few times. The CDR3 here is CASTRDGDDTQYF. CDR3 in DNA: TGTGCCAGCACCAGGGATGGGGACGATACGCAGTATTTT. The rearrangement uses TRBV2 and TRBJ2-3; tentatively, D is TRBD1 or TRBD2 (5 bases each). V shed 7 bases and J shed 6 bases, with 14 bases lying between them. CDR3 length: 13 amino acids. CDR1 is SNHLY, CDR2 FYNNEI, per germline.

This chain links TRBV6-4 with TRBJ2-7; 10 bases line up with TRBD2. Germline lookup yields CDR1 MRHNA and CDR2 SNTAGT. This CDR3 is 15 amino acids long. V gave up 0 bases and J gave up 10 bases; unmatched junction bases: 9. In DNA form, the CDR3 reads TGTGCCAGCAGTGACTCCTCGCTAGCGGGAGCTCTACAGTACTTC. It codes for CASSDSSLAGALQYF.

This clonotype has only a few counts. CDR3 nucleotides: TGTGCCACCAGTGTCACAGATTTACCCTACGAGCAGTACTTC. It encodes CATSVTDLPYEQYF. This chain links TRBV24-1 with TRBJ2-7; D is uncertain. Germline V gene data show CDR1 as KGHDR and CDR2 as SFDVKD. With 5 bases removed from V and 2 bases from J, the gap between germline ends came to 12 bases. The CDR3 has 14 amino acids.

V and J are TRBV4-1 and TRBJ2-7; 8 bases are a match to TRBD2. The junction had 6 bases not matched to a gene; V was cut back by 0 bases and J by 5 bases. The CDR3 contains 15 residues. Germline CDR1 MGHRA, CDR2 YSYEKL. Here the CDR3 reads CASSQEFLAGHEQYF. CDR3 coding DNA: TGCGCCAGCAGCCAAGAGTTTCTAGCGGGCCACGAGCAGTACTTC.

CDR3 sequence (DNA): TGCAGTGCGGCACAGGGGGCCGGGGCAGATACGCAGTATTTT. Protein sequence: CSAAQGAGADTQYF. This chain links TRBV20-1 with TRBJ2-3, with 9 bases that match TRBD1. CDR1 is DFQATT, CDR2 SNEGSKA, per germline (reference sequence). After removal of 6 bases from V and 4 bases from J, the junction contained 8 bases not matched to a gene. The CDR3 consists of 14 residues.

The gene calls are TRBV29-1 and TRBJ2-5, with a weak D call TRBD2 (5 bases). Trimming took off 8 bases at V and 2 bases at J, with 12 bases between the two ends. This CDR3 is 12 amino acids long. Germline V gene lookup returns CDR1 SQVTM and CDR2 ANQGSEA. CDR3 DNA: TGCAGCCTCTCGAGCGGACAAGAGACCCAGTACTTC. It encodes CSLSSGQETQYF.

Here the CDR3 DNA reads TGTGCCAGCACCAGGGGCAGGGCTTACGAGCAGTACTTC. Translation gives CASTRGRAYEQYF. V gene TRBV6-1 combines with J gene TRBJ2-7; a weak D match, TRBD1 (6 bases). This CDR3 has 13 residues. Per germline, CDR1 MNHNS and CDR2 SASEGT. The germline V and J ends were trimmed by 7 bases and 4 bases, with 14 bases remaining between them.

This clonotype was detected only once. At one end the junction does not follow the germline gene, possibly because of a read error. The V and J genes are TRBV6-1 and TRBJ1-1; TRBD1 aligns across 7 bases. The V gene's germline CDR1 is MNHNS and CDR2 SASEGT. The CDR3 loop spans 13 amino acids. The DNA of the CDR3 is TGTGTCAGCAGATCCAGGGGGGAGGATGAAGCTTTCTTT. Translated: CVSRSRGEDEAFF.

There are a few counts of this clonotype. This sequence joins TRBV24-1 and TRBJ2-3, with D possibly being TRBD2 (6 bases). V lost 3 bases, J lost 1 base, and 10 bases lay in between. Germline CDR1 is KGHDR and CDR2 is SFDVKD. The CDR3 is made up of 15 amino acids. The CDR3 sequence is CATSDTGSGTDTQYF. CDR3 in DNA: TGTGCCACCAGTGATACCGGGAGTGGCACAGATACGCAGTATTTT.

This clonotype occurred a few times. This sequence joins TRBV24-1 and TRBJ1-1; D gene unclear. With 8 bases removed from V and 0 bases from J, the gap between germline ends came to 9 bases. The V gene's germline CDR1 is KGHDR and CDR2 SFDVKD. The length of the CDR3 is 13 residues. CDR3 coding DNA: TGTGCCACCACTAGGACGGTGAACACTGAAGCTTTCTTT. Protein product: CATTRTVNTEAFF.

The rearrangement joins TRBV19 to TRBJ1-2; 9 bases line up with TRBD1. The CDR3 consists of 15 residues. The junction had 5 bases not matched to a gene; V was cut back by 4 bases and J by 2 bases. CDR1 and CDR2 from the germline V gene are LNHDA and SQIVND (reference sequence). The CDR3 DNA reads as TGTGCCAGTAGTACAACCGGGACAGGGAACTATGGCTACACCTTC. This sequence encodes CASSTTGTGNYGYTF. Full variable domain (rest looked up from reference TRBV19 and TRBJ1-2): DGGITQSPKYLFRKEGQNVTLSCEQNLNHDAMYWYRQDPGQGLRLIYYSQIVNDFQKGDIAEGYSVSREKKESFPLTVTSAQKNPTAFYLCASSTTGTGNYGYTFGSGTRLTVV.

This clonotype was detected a few times. The chain combines TRBV6-1 with TRBJ1-5; perhaps TRBD1 as D (5 bases). Germline CDR1 and CDR2: MNHNS and SASEGT. The length of the CDR3 is 14 residues. Trimming cost V 7 bases and J 5 bases, with 15 bases left between them. DNA for the CDR3: TGTGCCAGCATGTACGGAGTGGGGCATCAGCCCCAGCATTTT. Residues: CASMYGVGHQPQHF.

This chain uses TRBV7-2 with TRBJ2-1; the match to TRBD2 covers 9 bases. V was clipped by 8 bases and J by 7 bases; unmatched bases: 6. Germline CDR1 SGHTA, CDR2 FQGNSA. The CDR3 has 13 amino acids. Written as DNA, the CDR3 is TGTGCCAGCGTGGCTAGCGGGGTTAATGAGCAGTTCTTC. This codes for CASVASGVNEQFF.

The chain has TRBV20-1 and TRBJ2-2; 14 bases line up with TRBD2. The germline V gene has CDR1 DFQATT and CDR2 SNEGSKA (reference sequence). V lost 0 bases, J lost 4 bases, and 4 bases stayed unmatched. The CDR3 length is 17 residues. The CDR3 coding sequence is TGCAGTGCTAGAGATAGGACTAGCGGGGGGAGCACCGGGGAGCTGTTTTTT. As protein: CSARDRTSGGSTGELFF.